This paragraph reports one T cell receptor beta chain. Some clones are missing from TCRdb's copy, which holds only in-frame ones; the method was immunoSEQ multiplex PCR. This table holds about 64,000 clones, 75% to 85% found once. This sample is part of a study of blood T cell repertoires in COVID-19. The CDR3 contains 15 residues. Germline V gives CDR1 SEHNR, CDR2 FQNEAQ (reference sequence). V was trimmed by 6 bases and J by 0 bases, leaving 15 bases between them. The rearrangement joins TRBV7-9 to TRBJ2-7; D perhaps matches TRBD2 (6 bases). The origin of this receptor is a human donor in a cohort sampled during active COVID-19. Sequenced input: peripheral blood. CDR3 protein: CASRSSGTVSYEQYF. Written as DNA, the CDR3 is TGTGCCAGCAGATCGTCCGGGACTGTCTCCTACGAGCAGTACTTC.